Below, 5 T cell receptor beta chains from the same sample are listed, as sequenced in a study of blood T cell repertoires in COVID-19. Measured with immunoSEQ multiplex PCR; TCRdb has only the in-frame clones, and not every one. The sample has 110,000 or so clones; approximately 81% are singletons. The source material was peripheral blood. The receptors come from a man at least 80 years old with acute or convalescent COVID-19.

The V and J genes are TRBV3-1 (or the pseudogene TRBV3-2) and TRBJ2-2, with 13 bases identical to TRBD2. The CDR3 sequence is 17 residues long. Looked up from germline, CDR1 is LGHDT and CDR2 is YNNKEL (reference sequence). J gave up 6 bases and V 3 bases, and 7 bases lay outside the gene matches. The CDR3 nucleotides read TGTGCCAGCAGCCAGACACTCGGACTAGCGGGAGCCGGGGAGCTGTTTTTT. It translates to CASSQTLGLAGAGELFF.

This clone was observed once. This chain links TRBV7-2 with TRBJ1-3, with D uncertain. CDR3 size: 14 residues. Trimming left V 1 base short and J 0 bases short, with 4 bases between. Germline-derived CDR1 and CDR2 are SGHTA and FQGNSA. The CDR3 loop is CASSLDYSGNTIYF. The CDR3 DNA is TGTGCCAGCAGCTTAGATTACTCTGGAAACACCATATATTTT.

The chain combines TRBV5-1 with TRBJ2-5; a possible D gene is TRBD2 (5 bases). V was cut by 1 base and J by 4 bases, with 11 bases left in between. Germline CDR1 reads SGHRS; CDR2 reads YFSETQ. The CDR3 has 14 amino acids. The CDR3 coding sequence is TGCGCCAGCAGCTTGTCTGCGGGTGGAGAGACCCAGTACTTC. Its translation: CASSLSAGGETQYF.

J is TRBJ2-1 and V is TRBV12-5; TRBD2 matches at 9 bases. The CDR3 sequence is 17 residues long. CDR1 is LGHNT, CDR2 FRNRAP, per germline. V was clipped by 1 base and J by 3 bases; unmatched bases: 7. CDR3 coding DNA: TGTGCTAGTGGTTTGGCCCCCGGGACTAGCAGCTACAATGAGCAGTTCTTC. This codes for CASGLAPGTSSYNEQFF.

Written as DNA, the CDR3 is TGTGCCAGTAGTATGTGGGCCCCGAGAGAGTCCTTCACTGAAGCTTTCTTT. This translates into CASSMWAPRESFTEAFF. This rearrangement joins TRBV19 to TRBJ1-1, with unresolved D. The CDR3 has 17 amino acids. The V gene's germline CDR1 is LNHDA and CDR2 SQIVND (reference sequence). Between the trimmed V and J ends, which lost 3 bases and 4 bases, there was a span of 21 bases.